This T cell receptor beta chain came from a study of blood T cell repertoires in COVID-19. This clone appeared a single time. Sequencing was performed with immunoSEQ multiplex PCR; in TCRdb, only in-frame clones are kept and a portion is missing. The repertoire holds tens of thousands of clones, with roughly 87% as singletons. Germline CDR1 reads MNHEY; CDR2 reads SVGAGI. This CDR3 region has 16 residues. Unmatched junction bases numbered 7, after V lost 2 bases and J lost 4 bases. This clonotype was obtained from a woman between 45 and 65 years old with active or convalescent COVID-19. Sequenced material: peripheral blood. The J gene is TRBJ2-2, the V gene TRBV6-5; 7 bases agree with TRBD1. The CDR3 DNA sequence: TGTGCCAGCAGTTACGCCCTGGACAGGCGCACCGGGGAGCTGTTTTTT. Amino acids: CASSYALDRRTGELFF.